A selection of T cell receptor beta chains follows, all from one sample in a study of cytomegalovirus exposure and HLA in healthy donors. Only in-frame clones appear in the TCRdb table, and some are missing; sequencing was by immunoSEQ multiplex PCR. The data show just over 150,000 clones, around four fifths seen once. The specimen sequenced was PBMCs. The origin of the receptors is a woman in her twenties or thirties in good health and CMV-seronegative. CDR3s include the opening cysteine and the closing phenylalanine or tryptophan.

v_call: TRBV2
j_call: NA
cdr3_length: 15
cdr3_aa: CASSEKGTWLYEQYF

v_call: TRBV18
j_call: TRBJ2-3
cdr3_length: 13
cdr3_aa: CASSSTSTDTQYF

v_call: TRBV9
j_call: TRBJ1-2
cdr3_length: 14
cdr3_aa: CASSPRGGAYGYTF

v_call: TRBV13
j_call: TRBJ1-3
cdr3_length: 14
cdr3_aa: CASSRTGSGNTIYF

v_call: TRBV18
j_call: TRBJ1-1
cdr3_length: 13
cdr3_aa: CASSGDSYTEAFF

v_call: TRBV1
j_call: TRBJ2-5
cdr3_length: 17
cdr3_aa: CTSSQDERGAQQETQYF

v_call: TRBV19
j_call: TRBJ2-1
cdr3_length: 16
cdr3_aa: CASSRFGTSGGYEQFF

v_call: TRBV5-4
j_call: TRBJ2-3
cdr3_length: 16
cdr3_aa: CASSLRTSGGQDTQYF

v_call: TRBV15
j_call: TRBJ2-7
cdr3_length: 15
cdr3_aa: CATSRGGQSSYEQYF

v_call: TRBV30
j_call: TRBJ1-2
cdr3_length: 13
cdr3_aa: CAWRFVQLAGYTF

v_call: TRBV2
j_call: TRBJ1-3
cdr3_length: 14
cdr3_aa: CASSELLSGNTIYF

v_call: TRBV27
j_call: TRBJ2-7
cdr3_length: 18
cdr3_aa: CASSAQGQGSRPTYEQYF

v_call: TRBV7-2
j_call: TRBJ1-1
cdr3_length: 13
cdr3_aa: CASSSGLNTEAFF

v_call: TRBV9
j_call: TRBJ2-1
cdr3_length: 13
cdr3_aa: CASSPGTLLGQFF

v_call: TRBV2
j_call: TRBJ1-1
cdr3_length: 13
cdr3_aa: CASSEQGTTEAFF

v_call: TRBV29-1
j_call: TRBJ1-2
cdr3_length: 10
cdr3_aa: CSVGLEGYTF

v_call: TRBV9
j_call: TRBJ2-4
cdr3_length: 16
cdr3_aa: CASILRPILAKNIQYF

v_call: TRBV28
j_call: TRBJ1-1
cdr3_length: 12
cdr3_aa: CASSPRGTEAFF

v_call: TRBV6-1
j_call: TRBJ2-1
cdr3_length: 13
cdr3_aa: CASSRDRVDEQFF

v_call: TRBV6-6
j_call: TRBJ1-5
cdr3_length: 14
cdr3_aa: CASSDRGSNQPQHF

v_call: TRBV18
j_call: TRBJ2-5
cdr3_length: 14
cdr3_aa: CASSPGTGGETQYF

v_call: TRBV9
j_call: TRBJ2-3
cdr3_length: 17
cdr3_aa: CASSRYRGRGVGDTQYF

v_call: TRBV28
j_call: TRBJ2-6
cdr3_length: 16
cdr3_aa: CASGQLLNQGANVLTF

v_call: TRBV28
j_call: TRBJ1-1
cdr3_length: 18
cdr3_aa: CASILREGRAGMNTEAFF

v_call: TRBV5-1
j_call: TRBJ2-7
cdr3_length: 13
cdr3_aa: CASSLDTGDEQYF

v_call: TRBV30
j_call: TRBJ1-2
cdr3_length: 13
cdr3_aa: CAWSVRQRDGYTF

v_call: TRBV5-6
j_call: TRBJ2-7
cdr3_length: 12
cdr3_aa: CASSLGQGPSDF

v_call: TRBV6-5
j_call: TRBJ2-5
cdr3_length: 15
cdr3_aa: CASSYHEGPGETQYF

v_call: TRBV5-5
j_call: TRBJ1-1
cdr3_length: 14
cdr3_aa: CASSSVEANTEAFF

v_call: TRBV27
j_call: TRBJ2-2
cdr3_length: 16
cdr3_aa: CASTPRPGLISGELFF

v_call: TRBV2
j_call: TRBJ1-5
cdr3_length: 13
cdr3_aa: CASSQGWGQPQHF

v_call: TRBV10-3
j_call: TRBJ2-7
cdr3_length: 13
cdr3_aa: CAITPGQGDEQYF

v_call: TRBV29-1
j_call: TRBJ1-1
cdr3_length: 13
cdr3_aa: CSVDRQMNTEAFF